This T cell receptor beta chain was retrieved from a study of blood T cell repertoires in COVID-19. As for the study in general: In each case, the material was cDNA or gDNA derived from T cells, B-cell-depleted T cells, or PBMCs.

Exposed enrollees had met someone with a PCR-confirmed or clinician-diagnosed COVID-19 case at some point within the 2 weeks before study entry. The data were produced by immunoSEQ multiplex PCR, yet TCRdb's version contains in-frame clones alone and is incomplete. The sample lists about 200,000 clones; around nine tenths were seen once. This receptor was identified in a woman in her twenties or thirties who had been exposed to COVID-19. The specimen sequenced was PBMCs or T cells enriched from blood (not recorded which).

This chain's CDR3 is CASGGSGRDTQYF. Written as DNA, the CDR3 is TGTGCCAGCGGGGGGTCCGGGAGAGATACGCAGTATTTT. This chain joins TRBV11-2 and TRBJ2-3; a possible D gene is TRBD2 (6 bases). Per the germline V gene, CDR1 is SGHAT and CDR2 is FQNNGV. CDR3 length equals 13 residues. V was shortened by 8 bases and J by 5 bases, with 14 bases between the two germline ends.